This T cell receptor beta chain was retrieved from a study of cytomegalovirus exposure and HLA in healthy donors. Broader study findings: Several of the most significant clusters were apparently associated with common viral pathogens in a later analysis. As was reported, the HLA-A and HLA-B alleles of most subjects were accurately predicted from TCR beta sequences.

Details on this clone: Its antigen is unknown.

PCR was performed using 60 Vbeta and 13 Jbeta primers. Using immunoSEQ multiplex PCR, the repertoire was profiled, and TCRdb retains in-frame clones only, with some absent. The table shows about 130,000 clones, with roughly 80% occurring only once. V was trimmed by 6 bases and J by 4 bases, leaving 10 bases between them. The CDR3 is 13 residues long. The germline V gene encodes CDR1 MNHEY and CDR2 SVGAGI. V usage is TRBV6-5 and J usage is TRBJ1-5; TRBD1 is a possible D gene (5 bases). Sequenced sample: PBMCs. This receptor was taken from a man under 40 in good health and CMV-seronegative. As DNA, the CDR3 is TGTGCCAGCAGACCTAGACAGAATCAGCCCCAGCATTTT. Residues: CASRPRQNQPQHF.